The rows below give T cell receptor beta chains drawn from one sample of a study of human T cells and chemical hapten exposure. Using its own MiXCR run on the RACE reads, TCRdb lists one record per CDR3 protein. This sample has some 64,000 distinct CDR3 sequences; 9.5% to 12% occur once, and the top ten carry about 2%. The material was whole blood, obtained in connection with sensitization to the hapten diphenylcyclopropenone (DPC). All receptors derive from a young woman with alopecia areata. Some clones in this sample may be carry-over from other donors' samples. The CDR3 runs from the conserved cysteine through the conserved F or W. Each record gives: clone size, V gene, J gene, D gene, CDR3 DNA, CDR3 protein. The D gene is left open where the match is weak. The size field is filled for only some rows; it gives once, few, many or a size class.

>many|TRBV12-3/TRBV12-4|TRBJ2-1|TRBD2
TGTGCCAGCAGAAGTAGCGGGAGCTTAAACAATGAGCAGTTCTTC
CASRSSGSLNNEQFF
>-|TRBV18|TRBJ2-7|-
TGTGCCAGCTCACCTAACGGGGGTACCGAGCAGTACTTC
CASSPNGGTEQYF
>-|TRBV20-1|TRBJ2-7|-
TGCAGTGCCCCCAGCGGGTCCTACGAGCAGTACTTC
CSAPSGSYEQYF
>many|TRBV20-1|TRBJ2-1|TRBD2
TGCAGTGCTAGAGTTTGGCGGTTGAGACTAGCGGGGGCTTACAATGAGCAGTTCTTC
CSARVWRLRLAGAYNEQFF
>-|TRBV20-1|TRBJ2-5|TRBD2
TGCAGTGCGTCGCGGACTAGCGGTGAGACCCAGTACTTC
CSASRTSGETQYF
>-|TRBV18|TRBJ1-5|TRBD1
TGTGCCAGCTCACCCGAGTGGGCAGGGGGAAGAAGCAATCAGCCCCAGCATTTT
CASSPEWAGGRSNQPQHF
>many|TRBV10-3|TRBJ2-3|TRBD2
TGTGCCATCAGTGACCTAGCGGGATCCCTTAGCACAGATACGCAGTATTTT
CAISDLAGSLSTDTQYF
>few|TRBV6-2/TRBV6-3|TRBJ1-3|-
TGTGCCAGCACTCGGGACGGCCTCTCTGGAAACACCATATATTTT
CASTRDGLSGNTIYF
>-|TRBV30|TRBJ1-2|TRBD1
TGTGCCTGGGGGACAGGGTCTGGGGGCTACACCTTC
CAWGTGSGGYTF
>many|TRBV7-9|TRBJ2-3|-
TGTGCCAGCAGCTTAGCAACAGATACGCAGTATTTT
CASSLATDTQYF
>-|TRBV3-1|TRBJ2-1|-
TGTGCCAGCAGCCAAGAGAACGGGATCCCCTTAAGCTCCTACAATGAGCAGTTCTTC
CASSQENGIPLSSYNEQFF
>-|TRBV11-2|TRBJ1-2|TRBD1
TGTGCCAGCAGCTGGACAGGGGGTCGCTACACCTTC
CASSWTGGRYTF
>few|TRBV4-3|TRBJ2-7|TRBD2
TGCGCCAGCAGCCAAGAACCCGGTTCTAGCGGGAGACCTTCCGAGCAGTACTTC
CASSQEPGSSGRPSEQYF
>many|TRBV23-1|TRBJ1-5|TRBD1
TGCGCCAGCAGTCAATCGGAAGGGGACAGGGGGCTGATTCAGCCCCAGCATTTT
CASSQSEGDRGLIQPQHF
>many|TRBV18|TRBJ1-2|TRBD1
TGTGCCAGCTCACCCGCCCTAGACAGGGACTATGGCTACACCTTC
CASSPALDRDYGYTF
>-|TRBV6-2/TRBV6-3|TRBJ1-1|-
TGTGCCAGCAGTTATGGGCTTTGGAGTGAAGCTTTCTTT
CASSYGLWSEAFF
>-|TRBV28|TRBJ2-5|-
TGTGCCAGCAGTTTAGGTTCGGGGCTCGGGCAAGAGACCCAGTACTTC
CASSLGSGLGQETQYF
>-|TRBV9|TRBJ2-5|TRBD2
TGTGCCAGCAGCGGAAGACTAGCGGGGGTCCAAGAGACCCAGTACTTC
CASSGRLAGVQETQYF
>many|TRBV28|TRBJ1-5|-
TGTGCCAGCAGACAGCCGGGCAATCAGCCCCAGCATTTT
CASRQPGNQPQHF
>few|TRBV5-1|TRBJ1-4|TRBD1
TGCGCCAGCAGCGGAGGACGACAGGGGTCAACTAATGAAAAACTGTTTTTT
CASSGGRQGSTNEKLFF
>-|TRBV2|TRBJ1-5|-
TGTGCCAGCACCCCAGGGTTTGGCAATCAGCCCCAGCATTTT
CASTPGFGNQPQHF
>few|TRBV5-4|TRBJ2-3|-
TGTGCCAGCAGCGAGGACTCCCTTACGCAGTATTTT
CASSEDSLTQYF